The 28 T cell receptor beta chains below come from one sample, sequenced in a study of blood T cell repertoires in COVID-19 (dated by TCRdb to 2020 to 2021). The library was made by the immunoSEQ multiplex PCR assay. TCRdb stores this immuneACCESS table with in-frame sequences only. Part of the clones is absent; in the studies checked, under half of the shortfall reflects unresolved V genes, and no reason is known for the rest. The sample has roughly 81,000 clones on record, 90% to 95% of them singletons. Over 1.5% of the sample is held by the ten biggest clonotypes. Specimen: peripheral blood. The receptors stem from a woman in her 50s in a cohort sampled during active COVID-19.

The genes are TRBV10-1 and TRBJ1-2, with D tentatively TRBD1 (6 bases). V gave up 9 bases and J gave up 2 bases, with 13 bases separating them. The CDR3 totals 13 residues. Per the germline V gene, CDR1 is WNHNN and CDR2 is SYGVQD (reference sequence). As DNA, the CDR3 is TGCGCCAGTTCACCCGGACAGAACTATGGCTACACCTTC. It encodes CASSPGQNYGYTF.

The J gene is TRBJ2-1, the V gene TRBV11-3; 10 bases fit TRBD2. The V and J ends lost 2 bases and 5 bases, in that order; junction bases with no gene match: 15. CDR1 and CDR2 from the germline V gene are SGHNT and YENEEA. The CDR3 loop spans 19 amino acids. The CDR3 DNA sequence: TGTGCCAGCAGCTTACGTTTCCCAGCGGGAGGGCCGGGTGACAATGAGCAGTTCTTC. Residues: CASSLRFPAGGPGDNEQFF.

The CDR3 DNA follows: TGTGCCAGCAGTGACCTCATGACAGGGAAGCAGTATTTT. As protein: CASSDLMTGKQYF. The rearrangement links TRBV6-4 to TRBJ2-3; 7 positions agree with TRBD1. CDR1 is MRHNA, CDR2 SNTAGT, per germline. V lost 2 bases to trimming and J lost 11 bases; unmatched junction nucleotides: 7. This CDR3 comprises 13 residues.

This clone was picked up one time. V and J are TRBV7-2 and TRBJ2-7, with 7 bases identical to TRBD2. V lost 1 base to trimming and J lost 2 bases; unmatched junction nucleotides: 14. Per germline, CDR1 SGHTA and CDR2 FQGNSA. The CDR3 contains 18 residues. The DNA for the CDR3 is TGTGCCAGCAGCTTAGTGTGGGGGGGTAGCGGGTTACCCTACGAGCAGTACTTC. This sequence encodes CASSLVWGGSGLPYEQYF. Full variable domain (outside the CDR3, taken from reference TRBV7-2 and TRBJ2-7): GAGVSQSPSNKVTEKGKDVELRCDPISGHTALYWYRQSLGQGLEFLIYFQGNSAPDKSGLPSDRFSAERTGGSVSTLTIQRTQQEDSAVYLCASSLVWGGSGLPYEQYFGPGTRLTVT.

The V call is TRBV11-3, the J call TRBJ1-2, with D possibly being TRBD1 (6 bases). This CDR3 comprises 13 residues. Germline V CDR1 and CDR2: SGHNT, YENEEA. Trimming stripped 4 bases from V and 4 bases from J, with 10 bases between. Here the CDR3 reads CASSSGQFYGYTF. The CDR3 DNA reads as TGTGCCAGCAGCTCCGGACAGTTCTATGGCTACACCTTC.

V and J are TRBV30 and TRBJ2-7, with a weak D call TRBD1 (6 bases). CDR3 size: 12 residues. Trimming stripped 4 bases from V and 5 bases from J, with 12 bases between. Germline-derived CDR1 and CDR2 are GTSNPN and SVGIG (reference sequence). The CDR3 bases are TGTGCCTGGACAGGAAGGGGGAACGAGCAGTACTTC. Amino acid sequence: CAWTGRGNEQYF.

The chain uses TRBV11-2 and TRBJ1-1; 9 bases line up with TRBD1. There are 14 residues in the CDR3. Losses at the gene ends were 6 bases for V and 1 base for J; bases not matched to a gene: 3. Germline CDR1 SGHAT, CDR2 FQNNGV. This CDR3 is CASRTGGRNTEAFF. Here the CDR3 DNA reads TGTGCCAGCAGGACAGGGGGAAGGAACACTGAAGCTTTCTTT.

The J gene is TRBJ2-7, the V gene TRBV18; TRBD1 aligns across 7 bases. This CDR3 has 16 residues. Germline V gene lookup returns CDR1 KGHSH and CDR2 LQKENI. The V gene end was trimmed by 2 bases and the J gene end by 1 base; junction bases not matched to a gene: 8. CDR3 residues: CASSPNTGTASYEQYF. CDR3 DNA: TGTGCCAGCTCACCAAATACCGGGACAGCGTCCTACGAGCAGTACTTC.

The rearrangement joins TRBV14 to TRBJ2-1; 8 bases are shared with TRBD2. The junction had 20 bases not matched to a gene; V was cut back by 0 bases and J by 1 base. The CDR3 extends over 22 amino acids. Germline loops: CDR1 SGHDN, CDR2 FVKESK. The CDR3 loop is CASSQDRLSGRSPMGSYNEQFF. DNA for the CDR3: TGTGCCAGCAGCCAAGATCGTTTGAGCGGGAGATCTCCGATGGGTTCCTACAATGAGCAGTTCTTC.

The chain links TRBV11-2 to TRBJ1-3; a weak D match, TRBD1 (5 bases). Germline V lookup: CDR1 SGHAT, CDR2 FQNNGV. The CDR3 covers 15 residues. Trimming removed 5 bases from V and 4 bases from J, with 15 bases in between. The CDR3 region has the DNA TGTGCCAGCAGCCCGGGACTGAGTCTGGGAAACACCATATATTTT. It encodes CASSPGLSLGNTIYF.

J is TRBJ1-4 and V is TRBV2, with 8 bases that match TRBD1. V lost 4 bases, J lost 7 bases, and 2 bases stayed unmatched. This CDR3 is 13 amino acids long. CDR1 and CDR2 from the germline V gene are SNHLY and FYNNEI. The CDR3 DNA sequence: TGTGCCAGCAGTGGGACAGGGAGTGAAAAACTGTTTTTT. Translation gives CASSGTGSEKLFF.

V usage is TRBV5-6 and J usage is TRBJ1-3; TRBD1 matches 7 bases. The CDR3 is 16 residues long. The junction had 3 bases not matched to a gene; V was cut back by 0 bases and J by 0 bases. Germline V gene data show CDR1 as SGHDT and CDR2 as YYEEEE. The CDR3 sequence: CASSLGTGSSGNTIYF. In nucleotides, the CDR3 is TGTGCCAGCAGCTTGGGGACAGGCAGCTCTGGAAACACCATATATTTT.

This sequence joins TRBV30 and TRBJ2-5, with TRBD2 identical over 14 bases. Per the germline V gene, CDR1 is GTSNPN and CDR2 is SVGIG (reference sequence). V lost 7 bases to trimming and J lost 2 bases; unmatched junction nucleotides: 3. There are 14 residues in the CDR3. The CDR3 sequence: CASRTSGGQETQYF. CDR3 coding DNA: TGTGCCTCACGGACTAGCGGGGGGCAAGAGACCCAGTACTTC.

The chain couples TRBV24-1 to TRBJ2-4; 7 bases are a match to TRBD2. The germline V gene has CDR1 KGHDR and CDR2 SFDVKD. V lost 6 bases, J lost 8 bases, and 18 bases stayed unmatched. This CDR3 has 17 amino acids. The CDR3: CATSKEGRAGLGDIQYF. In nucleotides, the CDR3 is TGTGCCACCAGTAAGGAAGGGAGGGCCGGACTTGGCGACATTCAGTACTTC.

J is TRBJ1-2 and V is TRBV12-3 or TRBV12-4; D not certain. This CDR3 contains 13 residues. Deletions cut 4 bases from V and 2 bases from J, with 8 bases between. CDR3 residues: CASSYVRNYGYTF. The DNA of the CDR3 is TGTGCCAGCAGTTACGTTCGGAACTATGGCTACACCTTC.

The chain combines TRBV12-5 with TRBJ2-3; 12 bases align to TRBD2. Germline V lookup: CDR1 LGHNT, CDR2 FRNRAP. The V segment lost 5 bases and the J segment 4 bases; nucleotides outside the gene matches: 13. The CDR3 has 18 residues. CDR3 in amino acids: CASGPAQTSGRSADTQYF. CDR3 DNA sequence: TGTGCTAGTGGTCCCGCCCAGACTAGCGGGAGATCGGCAGATACGCAGTATTTT.

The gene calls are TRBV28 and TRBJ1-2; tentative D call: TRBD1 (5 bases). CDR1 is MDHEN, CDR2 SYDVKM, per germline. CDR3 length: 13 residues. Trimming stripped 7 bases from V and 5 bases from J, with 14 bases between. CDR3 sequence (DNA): TGTGCCAGCACTCCTAGCGGGGCATATGGCTACACCTTC. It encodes CASTPSGAYGYTF.

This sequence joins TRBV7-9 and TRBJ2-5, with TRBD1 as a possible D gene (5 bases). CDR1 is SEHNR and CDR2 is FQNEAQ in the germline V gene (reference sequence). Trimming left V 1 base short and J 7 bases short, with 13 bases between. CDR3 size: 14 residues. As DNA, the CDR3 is TGTGCCAGCAGCTTAGGCGACACCCAGGGGACCCAGTACTTC. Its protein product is CASSLGDTQGTQYF.

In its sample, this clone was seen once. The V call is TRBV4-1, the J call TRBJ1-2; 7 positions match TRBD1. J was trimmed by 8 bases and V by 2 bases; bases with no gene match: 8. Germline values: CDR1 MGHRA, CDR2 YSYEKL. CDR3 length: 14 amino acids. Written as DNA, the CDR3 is TGCGCCAGCAGCCAACCAACGACAGGGATCGGCTACACCTTC. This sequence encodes CASSQPTTGIGYTF.

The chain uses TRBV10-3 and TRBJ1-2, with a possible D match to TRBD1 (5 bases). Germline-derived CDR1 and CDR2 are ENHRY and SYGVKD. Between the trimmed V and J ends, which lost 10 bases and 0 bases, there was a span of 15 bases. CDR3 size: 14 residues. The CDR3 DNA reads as TGTGCCACCAGGGTTGGAGTAACTAACTATGGCTACACCTTC. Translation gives CATRVGVTNYGYTF.

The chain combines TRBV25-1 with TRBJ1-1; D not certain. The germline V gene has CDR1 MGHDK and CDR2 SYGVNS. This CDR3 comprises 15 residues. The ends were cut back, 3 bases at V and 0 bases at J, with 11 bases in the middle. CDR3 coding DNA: TGTGCCAGCAGTGAGACGGGAATCATGAACACTGAAGCTTTCTTT. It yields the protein CASSETGIMNTEAFF.

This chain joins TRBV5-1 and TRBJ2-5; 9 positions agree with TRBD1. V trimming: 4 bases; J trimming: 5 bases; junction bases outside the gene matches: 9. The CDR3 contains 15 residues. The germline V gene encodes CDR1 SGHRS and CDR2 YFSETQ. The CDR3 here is CASSPGQGNRETQYF. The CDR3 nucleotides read TGCGCCAGCAGCCCCGGACAGGGGAACAGGGAGACCCAGTACTTC.

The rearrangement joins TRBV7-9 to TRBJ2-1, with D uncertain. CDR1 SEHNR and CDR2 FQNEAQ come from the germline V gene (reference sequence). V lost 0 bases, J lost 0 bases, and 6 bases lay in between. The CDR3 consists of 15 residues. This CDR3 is CASSLAASSYNEQFF. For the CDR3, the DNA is TGTGCCAGCAGCTTAGCGGCTAGCTCCTACAATGAGCAGTTCTTC.

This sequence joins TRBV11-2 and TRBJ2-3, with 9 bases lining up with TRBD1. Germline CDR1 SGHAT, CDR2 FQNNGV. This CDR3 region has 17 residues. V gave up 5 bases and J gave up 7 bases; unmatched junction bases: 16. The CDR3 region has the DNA TGTGCCAGCAGCCTAAAGAGGATGGGACAGGGTTCAAATACGCAGTATTTT. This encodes CASSLKRMGQGSNTQYF.

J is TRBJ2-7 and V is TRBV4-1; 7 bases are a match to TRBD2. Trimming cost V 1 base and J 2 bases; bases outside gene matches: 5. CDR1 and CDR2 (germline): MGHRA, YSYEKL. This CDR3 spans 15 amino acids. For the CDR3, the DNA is TGCGCCAGCAGCCAAGGGCACGCGGGGGCCTACGAGCAGTACTTC. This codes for CASSQGHAGAYEQYF.

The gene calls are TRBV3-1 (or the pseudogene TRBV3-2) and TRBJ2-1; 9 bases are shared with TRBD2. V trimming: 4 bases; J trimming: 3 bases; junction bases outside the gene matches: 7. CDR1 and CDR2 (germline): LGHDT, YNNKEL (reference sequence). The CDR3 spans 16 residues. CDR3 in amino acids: CASSRAGGSVYNEQFF. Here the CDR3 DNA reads TGTGCCAGCAGCCGAGCGGGGGGTTCCGTCTACAATGAGCAGTTCTTC.

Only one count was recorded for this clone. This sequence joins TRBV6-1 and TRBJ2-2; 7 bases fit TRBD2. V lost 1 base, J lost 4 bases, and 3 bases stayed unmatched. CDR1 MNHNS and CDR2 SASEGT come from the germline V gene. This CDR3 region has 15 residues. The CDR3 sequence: CASSEVRGVTGELFF. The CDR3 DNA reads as TGTGCCAGCAGTGAAGTACGGGGGGTCACCGGGGAGCTGTTTTTT.

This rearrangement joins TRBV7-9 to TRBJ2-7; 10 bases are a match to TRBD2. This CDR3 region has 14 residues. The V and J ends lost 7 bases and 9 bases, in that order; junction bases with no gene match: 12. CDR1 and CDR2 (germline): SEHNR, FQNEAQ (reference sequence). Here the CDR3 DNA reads TGTGCCAGCACTGGGCTAGCGGGGGAAGTAGGGCAGTACTTC. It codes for CASTGLAGEVGQYF.